This T cell receptor (beta chain) was sequenced during a study of blood T cell repertoires in COVID-19. At the level of the study: Samples of COVID-19 (acute and convalescent) were obtained from the United States, Italy and Spain. Sample material is recorded as cDNA or gDNA derived from T cells, B-cell-depleted T cells, or PBMCs.

In germline, CDR1 is SNHLY, CDR2 FYNNEI. Unmatched junction bases numbered 9, after V lost 4 bases and J lost 9 bases. The CDR3 is 15 residues long. Produced via immunoSEQ multiplex PCR; TCRdb's table is partial and in-frame only. The sample gives a few hundred thousand clones, 85% of which show up once; approximately 7.9% is in the top ten. Sequenced material: peripheral blood. This receptor was identified in a human donor in a cohort sampled during active COVID-19. The J gene is TRBJ1-6, the V gene TRBV2; 7 bases match TRBD1. The chain's CDR3 is CASSVIYGTASPLHF. In DNA, the CDR3 is TGTGCCAGCAGTGTGATTTACGGGACAGCTTCACCCCTCCACTTT.